This T cell receptor beta chain was observed in a study of post-analysis software for immune sequencing data. The germline V and J ends were trimmed by 0 bases and 4 bases, with 11 bases remaining between them. The CDR3 totals 15 residues. The germline V gene encodes CDR1 SGDLS and CDR2 YYNGEE. Study-level findings and limits: Those with multiple sclerosis, the patient group, showed significantly lower normalized Chao1 diversity than controls. Controls had lower frequencies than patients of about five TRBV segments, which included TRBV5-6, TRBV5-1 and TRBV20-1. Strong same-batch co-clustering of samples appeared with F measure clustering.

This clonotype was detected a few times. The antigen is not known. Prepared libraries of TCR beta cDNA carried unique molecular identifiers. From the PCR reads, TCRdb called clonotypes with MiXCR, one entry per CDR3 protein. The sample includes about 820,000 distinct CDR3 sequences, about 57% of them seen just once. The receptor comes from a girl aged 5-17 years with multiple sclerosis. The chain combines TRBV9 with TRBJ2-1; D possibly corresponds to TRBD2 (5 bases). Sequenced material: blood. CDR3 protein: CASSVEEDWYNEQFF. The CDR3 DNA is TGTGCCAGCAGCGTAGAGGAGGATTGGTACAATGAGCAGTTCTTC.